A single sample gave rise to the 16 T cell receptor beta chains below, sequenced in a study of control samples from healthy donors and cancer patients. Method: immunoSEQ multiplex PCR; TCRdb's copy keeps in-frame clones and lacks some. Of some 71,000 clones listed, 90% are singletons. Sequenced material: PBMCs. The receptor set was obtained from a woman aged 50 to 60 with colorectal cancer.

CDR3 amino acids: CATSRERTGELFF. Written as DNA, the CDR3 is TGTGCCACCAGCAGAGAACGCACCGGGGAGCTGTTTTTT. V and J are TRBV15 and TRBJ2-2; D not certain. Germline CDR1 LNHNV, CDR2 YYDKDF (reference sequence). The ends were cut back, 0 bases at V and 4 bases at J, with 3 bases in the middle. CDR3 length equals 13 residues.

V usage is TRBV5-6 and J usage is TRBJ1-1; D unclear. The CDR3 contains 11 residues. The V gene's germline CDR1 is SGHDT and CDR2 YYEEEE. Trimming cost V 0 bases and J 8 bases, with 5 bases left between them. CDR3 coding DNA: TGTGCCAGCAGCTTGGGTGCGGAAGCTTTCTTT. Translating gives CASSLGAEAFF.

V gene TRBV6-4 combines with J gene TRBJ1-1; 7 nucleotides match TRBD1. The V and J ends lost 8 bases and 4 bases, in that order; junction bases with no gene match: 16. The CDR3 has 16 amino acids. Germline CDR1 and CDR2: MRHNA and SNTAGT. The CDR3 sequence: CASCKNRDSEGTEAFF. For the CDR3, the DNA is TGTGCCAGCTGTAAGAACCGGGACAGTGAGGGCACTGAAGCTTTCTTT.

The V gene is TRBV29-1, the J gene TRBJ2-3; the D gene is possibly TRBD1 (5 bases). The CDR3 is 12 residues long. Germline V lookup: CDR1 SQVTM, CDR2 ANQGSEA. Trimming removed 6 bases from V and 6 bases from J, with 13 bases in between. The CDR3 here is CSVNPSGDTQYF. The DNA for the CDR3 is TGCAGCGTCAACCCTTCAGGGGATACGCAGTATTTT.

The chain links TRBV3-1 (or the pseudogene TRBV3-2) to TRBJ2-7; 9 nucleotides match TRBD1. J was trimmed by 4 bases and V by 5 bases; bases with no gene match: 9. The CDR3 runs 15 residues. The germline V gene has CDR1 LGHDT and CDR2 YNNKEL (reference sequence). The CDR3 nucleotides read TGTGCCAGCAGCTCCTCGGGACAGGGCACATACGAGCAGTACTTC. Protein product: CASSSSGQGTYEQYF.

The rearrangement joins TRBV7-3 to TRBJ1-2; D ambiguous. This CDR3 is 13 amino acids long. V was pared by 2 bases and J by 0 bases, with 4 bases between. The V gene's germline CDR1 is SGHTA and CDR2 FQGTGA. DNA for the CDR3: TGTGCCAGCAGCTTACAAGCTAACTATGGCTACACCTTC. It encodes CASSLQANYGYTF.

The gene calls are TRBV7-3 and TRBJ2-1; D possibly corresponds to TRBD2 (5 bases). Per the germline V gene, CDR1 is SGHTA and CDR2 is FQGTGA. Deletions cut 5 bases from V and 7 bases from J, with 12 bases between. The CDR3 totals 13 residues. CDR3 region: CASSPGGLNEQFF. The CDR3 DNA follows: TGTGCCAGCAGCCCCGGAGGCCTGAATGAGCAGTTCTTC.

The chain's CDR3 is CASTGDSYDGYTF. The DNA of the CDR3 is TGTGCCAGCACCGGAGACAGTTATGATGGCTACACCTTC. The chain has TRBV6-5 and TRBJ1-2; D may be TRBD1 (5 bases). Germline CDR1 MNHEY, CDR2 SVGAGI. V shed 7 bases and J shed 6 bases, with 15 bases lying between them. The CDR3 covers 13 residues.

The chain recombines TRBV7-9 with TRBJ2-3; 13 bases agree with TRBD2. The CDR3 has 16 residues. V lost 4 bases and J lost 5; bases outside the gene matches: 6. From germline, CDR1 is SEHNR and CDR2 FQNEAQ (reference sequence). CDR3 sequence reads: CASSYWTSGSKDTQYF. CDR3 sequence (DNA): TGTGCCAGCAGCTATTGGACTAGCGGGAGTAAAGATACGCAGTATTTT.

The chain couples TRBV5-6 to TRBJ1-1, with a weak D call TRBD1 (5 bases). Germline V gene lookup returns CDR1 SGHDT and CDR2 YYEEEE. The CDR3 is made up of 15 amino acids. Trimming pared 4 bases from V and 3 bases from J, leaving 16 bases between. CDR3 region: CASSTTGRRDTEAFF. CDR3 nucleotides: TGTGCCAGCAGCACGACGGGACGGAGGGACACTGAAGCTTTCTTT.

Written as DNA, the CDR3 is TGTGCCAGCAGCAGACAGGCAGGGAACTGGGGGAACACTGAAGCTTTCTTT. As protein: CASSRQAGNWGNTEAFF. The rearrangement joins TRBV14 to TRBJ1-1; D possibly corresponds to TRBD1 (6 bases). CDR3 size: 17 residues. Germline CDR1 is SGHDN and CDR2 is FVKESK. V lost 5 bases and J lost 1, with 20 bases in between. Using reference TRBV14 and TRBJ1-1 for the parts outside the CDR3, the full variable domain is EAGVTQFPSHSVIEKGQTVTLRCDPISGHDNLYWYRRVMGKEIKFLLHFVKESKQDESGMPNNRFLAERTGGTYSTLKVQPAELEDSGVYFCASSRQAGNWGNTEAFFGQGTRLTVV.

The rearrangement uses TRBV27 and TRBJ1-5; D is uncertain. The CDR3 extends over 13 amino acids. CDR1 and CDR2 from the germline V gene are MNHEY and SMNVEV (reference sequence). V was cut by 6 bases and J by 0 bases, with 6 bases left in between. The CDR3 is CASSRYSNQPQHF. Written as DNA, the CDR3 is TGTGCCAGCAGCCGGTATAGCAATCAGCCCCAGCATTTT.

This clone was counted a single time. The chain couples TRBV10-3 to TRBJ1-1; TRBD1 might be the D (5 bases). Per the germline V gene, CDR1 is ENHRY and CDR2 is SYGVKD. Trimming pared 4 bases from V and 7 bases from J, leaving 16 bases between. CDR3 size: 14 residues. Here the CDR3 reads CAISGGSMPLEAFF. CDR3 DNA sequence: TGTGCCATCAGTGGGGGGTCAATGCCGCTTGAAGCTTTCTTT.

This clone was counted a single time. The gene calls are TRBV6-1 and TRBJ1-4; the D gene is possibly TRBD1 (5 bases). CDR1 and CDR2 (germline): MNHNS, SASEGT. V lost 1 base to trimming and J lost 7 bases, with 10 bases between them. The CDR3 consists of 14 residues. In nucleotides, the CDR3 is TGTGCCAGCAGTGAAGGGGGCATCGGTGAAAAACTGTTTTTT. Translation: CASSEGGIGEKLFF.

The chain joins TRBV21-1 to TRBJ1-2; TRBD1 is the table's D call and was not checked against the DNA. TRBV21-1 is described as a pseudogene. The CDR3 is 14 amino acids. In DNA form, the CDR3 reads TGTGCCAGCAGCAAAGGAAGGGGTTCGGGCGGCTACACCTTC. Residues: CASSKGRGSGGYTF.

This chain connects TRBV11-2 to TRBJ1-1; 7 positions agree with TRBD1. Germline V CDR1 and CDR2: SGHAT, FQNNGV. The CDR3 has 14 amino acids. Trimming cost V 4 bases and J 2 bases; bases outside gene matches: 4. CDR3 nucleotide sequence: TGTGCCAGCAGCTACCGACAGGGCAACACTGAAGCTTTCTTT. This translates into CASSYRQGNTEAFF.